The next 13 T cell receptor beta chains were all read from a single sample in a study of cytomegalovirus exposure and HLA in healthy donors. It was with 60 Vbeta and 13 Jbeta primers that the PCR ran. The method was immunoSEQ multiplex PCR; TCRdb's version includes in-frame clones alone and lacks a portion of them. This sample carries about 120,000 clones, over 8% of them seen once, and the ten largest clones take roughly 3.1%. The source material was PBMCs. These receptors all come from a man between 25 and 39 years old in good health and CMV-seronegative.

This clone turned up a few times. This rearrangement joins TRBV5-1 to TRBJ2-5; D unresolved. Germline CDR1 SGHRS, CDR2 YFSETQ. This CDR3 is 17 amino acids long. Between the trimmed V and J ends, which lost 0 bases and 1 base, there was a span of 16 bases. CDR3 in DNA: TGCGCCAGCAGCTTGGGAGTGCCGAATTCCGTCCAAGAGACCCAGTACTTC. The encoded protein is CASSLGVPNSVQETQYF.

This chain connects TRBV28 to TRBJ1-5; D is possibly TRBD1 (6 bases). Per the germline V gene, CDR1 is MDHEN and CDR2 is SYDVKM. This CDR3 is 17 amino acids long. Trimming removed 2 bases from V and 0 bases from J, with 14 bases in between. The CDR3 loop reads CASSLTQGRNSNQPQHF. The CDR3 region has the DNA TGTGCCAGCAGTTTAACACAGGGACGGAATAGCAATCAGCCCCAGCATTTT.

The V gene is TRBV9, the J gene TRBJ2-1; TRBD2 matches at 10 bases. The V and J ends lost 0 bases and 8 bases, in that order; junction bases with no gene match: 5. Germline V gene lookup returns CDR1 SGDLS and CDR2 YYNGEE. This CDR3 is 15 amino acids long. CDR3 nucleotide sequence: TGTGCCAGCAGCGTAGGAGCGGGGGGGGTCGATGAGCAGTTCTTC. It translates to CASSVGAGGVDEQFF.

In this sample, this clone turned up a few times. The J gene is TRBJ2-3, the V gene TRBV9, with TRBD2 as a possible D gene (6 bases). The CDR3 runs 14 residues. Germline CDR1 is SGDLS and CDR2 is YYNGEE. V gave up 2 bases and J gave up 0 bases, with 7 bases separating them. The DNA of the CDR3 is TGTGCCAGCAGCGTCGGGACTAGCACAGATACGCAGTATTTT. Translated, it gives CASSVGTSTDTQYF.

This chain joins TRBV5-1 and TRBJ1-1, with D unclear. Germline V gene sequence: CDR1 SGHRS, CDR2 YFSETQ. This CDR3 has 13 residues. V was shortened by 0 bases and J by 1 base, with 4 bases between the two germline ends. The CDR3 here is CASSLDSNTEAFF. In DNA form, the CDR3 reads TGCGCCAGCAGCTTGGACTCGAACACTGAAGCTTTCTTT.

This clone occurred a few times. The CDR3 reads CASSPNIGAYEQYF. For the CDR3, the DNA is TGTGCCAGCTCACCAAACATAGGGGCCTACGAGCAGTACTTC. The chain joins TRBV18 to TRBJ2-7; possible D gene TRBD1, 5 bases. V lost 2 bases, J lost 2 bases, and 10 bases lay in between. CDR3 length equals 14 residues. Germline V CDR1 and CDR2: KGHSH, LQKENI.

The V gene is TRBV2, the J gene TRBJ1-5; 8 positions agree with TRBD1. The V gene end was trimmed by 1 base and the J gene end by 13 bases; junction bases not matched to a gene: 6. The CDR3 is 13 residues long. Germline CDR1 SNHLY, CDR2 FYNNEI. The CDR3 DNA sequence: TGTGCCAGCAGTGAAGAGGCTACAGGGGGGCAGCATTTT. It specifies CASSEEATGGQHF.

This clone was counted a few times. The rearrangement links TRBV9 to TRBJ1-1; TRBD1 might be the D (5 bases). Deletions cut 5 bases from V and 0 bases from J, with 11 bases between. Germline CDR1 SGDLS, CDR2 YYNGEE. The CDR3 consists of 14 residues. The CDR3 nucleotides read TGTGCCAGCAGAGCAGGGCTGTTGAACACTGAAGCTTTCTTT. Encoded protein: CASRAGLLNTEAFF.

The gene calls are TRBV14 and TRBJ1-1; no reliable D call. This CDR3 contains 11 residues. V was cut by 1 base and J by 8 bases, with 5 bases left in between. In germline, CDR1 is SGHDN, CDR2 FVKESK. The CDR3 DNA is TGTGCCAGCAGCCAAGCCGGGGAAGCTTTCTTT. Protein: CASSQAGEAFF.

CDR3 amino acids: CASSLIGTGKDTQYF. In DNA, the CDR3 is TGTGCCAGCAGCTTAATCGGGACAGGGAAAGATACGCAGTATTTT. The chain recombines TRBV11-2 with TRBJ2-3; 9 bases match TRBD1. Per germline, CDR1 SGHAT and CDR2 FQNNGV. The CDR3 consists of 15 residues. The trim removed 2 bases at V and 5 bases at J, leaving 5 bases unmatched.

This clone was seen a few times. The chain has TRBV21-1 and TRBJ1-4. TRBV21-1 is a listed pseudogene. This CDR3 is built from 13 residues. The CDR3 loop is CASSRGVHEKLFF. CDR3 nucleotide sequence: TGTGCCAGCAGCAGAGGAGTCCATGAAAAACTGTTTTTT.

The chain combines TRBV10-3 with TRBJ1-4, with a tentative D call TRBD1 (6 bases). Per germline, CDR1 ENHRY and CDR2 SYGVKD. This CDR3 has 15 amino acids. The V end was cut by 10 bases, the J end by 0 bases, with 15 bases between. The CDR3 bases are TGTGCCAGTGCAGGGGATGGGCCAACTAATGAAAAACTGTTTTTT. This encodes CASAGDGPTNEKLFF.

This rearrangement joins TRBV12-5 to TRBJ2-7; D is possibly TRBD1 (5 bases). The ends were cut back, 6 bases at V and 6 bases at J, with 12 bases in the middle. The CDR3 totals 12 residues. Germline lookup yields CDR1 LGHNT and CDR2 FRNRAP. This CDR3 is CASGTAPREQYF. CDR3 nucleotide sequence: TGTGCTAGTGGGACAGCCCCTCGCGAGCAGTACTTC.